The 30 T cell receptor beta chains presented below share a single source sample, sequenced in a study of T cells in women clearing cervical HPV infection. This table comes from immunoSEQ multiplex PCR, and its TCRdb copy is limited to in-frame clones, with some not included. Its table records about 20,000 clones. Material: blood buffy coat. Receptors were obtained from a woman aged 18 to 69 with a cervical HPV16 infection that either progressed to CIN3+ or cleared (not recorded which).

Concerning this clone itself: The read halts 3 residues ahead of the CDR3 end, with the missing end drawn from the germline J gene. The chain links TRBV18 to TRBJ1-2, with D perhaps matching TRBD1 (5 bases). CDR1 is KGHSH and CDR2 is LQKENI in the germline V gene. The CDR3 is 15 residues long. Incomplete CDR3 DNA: TGTGCCAGCTCACCACCGGGAAGAGGGGACTACGAC. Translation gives CASSPPGRGDYD. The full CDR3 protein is CASSPPGRGDYDYTF. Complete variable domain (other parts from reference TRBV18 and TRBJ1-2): NAGVMQNPRHLVRRRGQEARLRCSPMKGHSHVYWYRQLPEEGLKFMVYLQKENIIDESGMPKERFSAEFPKEGPSILRIQQVVRGDSAAYFCASSPPGRGDYDYTFGSGTRLTVV.

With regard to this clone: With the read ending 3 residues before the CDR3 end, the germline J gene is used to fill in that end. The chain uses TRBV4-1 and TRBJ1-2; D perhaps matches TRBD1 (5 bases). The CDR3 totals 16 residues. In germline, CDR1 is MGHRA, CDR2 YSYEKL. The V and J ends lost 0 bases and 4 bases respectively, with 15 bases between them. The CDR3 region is CASSQDGLGQVYGYTF. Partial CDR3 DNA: TGCGCCAGCAGCCAAGATGGGTTGGGGCAGGTCTATGGC.

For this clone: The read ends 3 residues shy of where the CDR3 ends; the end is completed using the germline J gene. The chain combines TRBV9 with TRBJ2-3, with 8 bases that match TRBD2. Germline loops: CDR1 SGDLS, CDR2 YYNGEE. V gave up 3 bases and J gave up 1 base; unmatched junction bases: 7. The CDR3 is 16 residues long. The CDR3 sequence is CASSGGAGLGTDTQYF. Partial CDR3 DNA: TGTGCCAGCAGCGGAGGAGCGGGACTAGGCACAGATACG.

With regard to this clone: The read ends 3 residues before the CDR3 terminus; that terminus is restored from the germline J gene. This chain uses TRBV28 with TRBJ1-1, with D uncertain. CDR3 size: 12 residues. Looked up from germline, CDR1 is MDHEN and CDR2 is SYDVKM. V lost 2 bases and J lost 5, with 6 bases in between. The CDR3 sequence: CASSLRVTEAFF. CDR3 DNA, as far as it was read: TGTGCCAGCAGTTTACGTGTTACTGAA.

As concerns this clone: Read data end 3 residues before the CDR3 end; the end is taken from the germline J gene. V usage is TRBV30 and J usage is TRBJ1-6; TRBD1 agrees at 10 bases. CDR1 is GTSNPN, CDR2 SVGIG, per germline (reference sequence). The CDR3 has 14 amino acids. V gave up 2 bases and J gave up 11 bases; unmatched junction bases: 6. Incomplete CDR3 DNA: TGTGCCTGGAGTCTGACAGGGGGCAAAACACCC. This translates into CAWSLTGGKTP. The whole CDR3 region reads CAWSLTGGKTPLHF.

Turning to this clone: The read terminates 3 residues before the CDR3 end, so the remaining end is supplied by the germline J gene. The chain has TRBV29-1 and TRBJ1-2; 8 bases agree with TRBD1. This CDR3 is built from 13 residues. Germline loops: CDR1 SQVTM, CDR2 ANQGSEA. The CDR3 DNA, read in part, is TGCAGCGTTGGCTCAGACAGGGGTGTCGGC. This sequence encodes CSVGSDRGVG. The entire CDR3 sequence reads CSVGSDRGVGYTF.

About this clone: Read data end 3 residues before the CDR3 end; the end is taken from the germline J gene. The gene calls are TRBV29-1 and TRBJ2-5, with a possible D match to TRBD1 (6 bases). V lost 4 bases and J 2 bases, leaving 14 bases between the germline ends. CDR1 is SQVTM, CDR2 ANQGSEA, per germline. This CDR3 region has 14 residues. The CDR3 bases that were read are TGCAGCGTTGTCCCTCGACAGGAACAAGAGACC. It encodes CSVVPRQEQET. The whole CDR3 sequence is CSVVPRQEQETQYF.

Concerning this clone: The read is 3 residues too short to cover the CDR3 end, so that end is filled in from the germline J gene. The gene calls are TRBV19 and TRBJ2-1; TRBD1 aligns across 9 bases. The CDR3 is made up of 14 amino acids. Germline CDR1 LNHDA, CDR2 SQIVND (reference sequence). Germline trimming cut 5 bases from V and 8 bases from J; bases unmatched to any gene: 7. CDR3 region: CASSGTGGLDEQFF. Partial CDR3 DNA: TGTGCCAGTAGTGGAACAGGGGGCTTAGATGAG. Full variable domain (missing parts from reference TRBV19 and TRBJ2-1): DGGITQSPKYLFRKEGQNVTLSCEQNLNHDAMYWYRQDPGQGLRLIYYSQIVNDFQKGDIAEGYSVSREKKESFPLTVTSAQKNPTAFYLCASSGTGGLDEQFFGPGTRLTVL.

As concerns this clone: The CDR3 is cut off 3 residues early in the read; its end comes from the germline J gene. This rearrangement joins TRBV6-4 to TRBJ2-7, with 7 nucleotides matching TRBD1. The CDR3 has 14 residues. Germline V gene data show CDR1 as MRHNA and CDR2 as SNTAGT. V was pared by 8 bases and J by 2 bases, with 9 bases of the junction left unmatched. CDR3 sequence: CASPGTVSPYEQYF. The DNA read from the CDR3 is TGTGCCAGCCCTGGGACAGTTTCCCCCTACGAG.

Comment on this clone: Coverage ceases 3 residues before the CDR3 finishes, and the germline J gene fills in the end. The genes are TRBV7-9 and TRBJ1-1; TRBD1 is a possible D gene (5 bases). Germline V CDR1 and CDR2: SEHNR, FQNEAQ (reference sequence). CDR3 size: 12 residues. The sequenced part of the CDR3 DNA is TGTGCCAGCAGCCGGGGACTCATCGAA. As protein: CASSRGLIE. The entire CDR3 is CASSRGLIEAFF.

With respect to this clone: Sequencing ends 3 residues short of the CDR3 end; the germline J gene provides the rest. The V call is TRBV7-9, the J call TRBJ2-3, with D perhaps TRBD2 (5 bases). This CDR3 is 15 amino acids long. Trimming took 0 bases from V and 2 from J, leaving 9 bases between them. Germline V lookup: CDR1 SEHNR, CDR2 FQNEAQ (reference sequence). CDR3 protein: CASSLALDFTDTQYF. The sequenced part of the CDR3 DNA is TGTGCCAGCAGCTTAGCGCTGGACTTCACAGATACG.

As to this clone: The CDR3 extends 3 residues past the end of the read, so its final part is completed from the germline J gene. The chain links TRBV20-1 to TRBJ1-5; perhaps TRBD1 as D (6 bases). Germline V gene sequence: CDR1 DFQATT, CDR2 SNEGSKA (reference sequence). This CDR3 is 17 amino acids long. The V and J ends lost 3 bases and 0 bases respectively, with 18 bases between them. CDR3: CSASRGSSTYSNQPQHF. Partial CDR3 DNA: TGCAGTGCTAGCAGGGGATCTTCGACTTATAGCAATCAGCCC.

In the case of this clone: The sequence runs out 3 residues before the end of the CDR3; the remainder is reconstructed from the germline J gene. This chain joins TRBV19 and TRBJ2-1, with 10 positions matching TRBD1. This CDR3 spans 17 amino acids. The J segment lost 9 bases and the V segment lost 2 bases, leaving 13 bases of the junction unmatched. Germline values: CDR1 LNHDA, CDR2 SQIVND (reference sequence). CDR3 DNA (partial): TGTGCCAGTAGTATAAAAGCGGGACAGGGGCCGAGGGGTGAG. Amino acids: CASSIKAGQGPRGE. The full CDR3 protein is CASSIKAGQGPRGEQFF.

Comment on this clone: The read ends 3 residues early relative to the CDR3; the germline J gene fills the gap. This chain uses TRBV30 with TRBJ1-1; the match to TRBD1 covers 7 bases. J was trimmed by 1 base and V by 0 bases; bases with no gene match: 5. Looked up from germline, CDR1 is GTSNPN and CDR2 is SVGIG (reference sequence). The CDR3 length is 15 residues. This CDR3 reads CAWSVFGQANTEAFF. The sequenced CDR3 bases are TGTGCCTGGAGTGTATTTGGACAGGCGAACACTGAA.

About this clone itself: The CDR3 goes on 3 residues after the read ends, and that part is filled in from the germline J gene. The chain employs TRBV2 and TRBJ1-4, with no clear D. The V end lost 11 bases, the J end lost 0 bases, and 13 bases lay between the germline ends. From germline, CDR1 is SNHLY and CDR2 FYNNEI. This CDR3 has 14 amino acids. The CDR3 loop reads CAATSGATNEKLFF. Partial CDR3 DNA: TGTGCCGCTACCTCGGGTGCAACTAATGAAAAA.

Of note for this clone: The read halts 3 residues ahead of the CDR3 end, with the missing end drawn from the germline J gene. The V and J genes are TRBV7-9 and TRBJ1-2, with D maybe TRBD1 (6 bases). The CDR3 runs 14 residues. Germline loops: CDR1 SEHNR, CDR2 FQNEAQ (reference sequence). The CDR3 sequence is CASSPQQGSYDYTF. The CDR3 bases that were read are TGTGCCAGCAGCCCCCAACAGGGATCCTACGAC.

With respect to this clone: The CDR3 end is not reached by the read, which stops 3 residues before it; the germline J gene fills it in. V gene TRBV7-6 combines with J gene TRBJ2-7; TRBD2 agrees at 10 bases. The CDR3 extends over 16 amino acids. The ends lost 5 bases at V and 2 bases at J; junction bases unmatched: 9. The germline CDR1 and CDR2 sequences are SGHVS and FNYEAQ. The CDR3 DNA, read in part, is TGTGCCAGCAGCCCCTTTAGCGGGGGGTTCACCTACGAG. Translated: CASSPFSGGFTYE. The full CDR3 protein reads CASSPFSGGFTYEQYF.

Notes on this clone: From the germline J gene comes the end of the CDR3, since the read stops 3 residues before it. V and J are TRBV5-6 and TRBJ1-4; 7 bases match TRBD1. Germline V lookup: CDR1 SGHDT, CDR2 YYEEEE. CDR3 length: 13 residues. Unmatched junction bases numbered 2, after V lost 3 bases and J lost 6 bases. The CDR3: CASSSTGYEKLFF. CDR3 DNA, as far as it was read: TGTGCCAGCAGCTCGACAGGGTATGAAAAA.

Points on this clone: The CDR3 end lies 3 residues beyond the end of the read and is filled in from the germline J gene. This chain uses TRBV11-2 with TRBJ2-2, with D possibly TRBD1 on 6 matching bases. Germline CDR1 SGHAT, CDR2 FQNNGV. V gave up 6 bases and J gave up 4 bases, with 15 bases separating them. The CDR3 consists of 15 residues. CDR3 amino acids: CASRRLQGSTGELFF. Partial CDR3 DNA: TGTGCCAGCAGACGTTTACAGGGAAGCACCGGGGAG.

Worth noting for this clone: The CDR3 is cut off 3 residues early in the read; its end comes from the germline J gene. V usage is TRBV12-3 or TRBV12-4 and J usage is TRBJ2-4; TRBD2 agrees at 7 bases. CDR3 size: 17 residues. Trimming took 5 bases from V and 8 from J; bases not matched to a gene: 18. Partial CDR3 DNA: TGTGCCAGCAGTATAGGGAGGGGCCGCGCACTCTTACACATT. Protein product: CASSIGRGRALLHI. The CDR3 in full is CASSIGRGRALLHIQYF.

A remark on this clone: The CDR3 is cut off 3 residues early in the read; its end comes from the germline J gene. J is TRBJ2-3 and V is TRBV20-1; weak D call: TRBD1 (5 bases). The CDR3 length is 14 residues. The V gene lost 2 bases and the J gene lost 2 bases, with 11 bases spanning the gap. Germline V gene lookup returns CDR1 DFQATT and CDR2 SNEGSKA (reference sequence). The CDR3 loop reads CSARKGAYTDTQYF. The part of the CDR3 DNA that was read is TGCAGTGCTAGAAAAGGGGCCTACACAGATACG.

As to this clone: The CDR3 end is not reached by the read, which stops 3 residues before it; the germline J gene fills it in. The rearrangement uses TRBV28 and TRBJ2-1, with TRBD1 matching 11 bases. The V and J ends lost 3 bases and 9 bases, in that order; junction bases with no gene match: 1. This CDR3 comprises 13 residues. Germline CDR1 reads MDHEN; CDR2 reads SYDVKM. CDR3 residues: CASSLDRGLEQFF. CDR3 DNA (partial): TGTGCCAGCAGTTTGGACAGGGGGCTTGAG.

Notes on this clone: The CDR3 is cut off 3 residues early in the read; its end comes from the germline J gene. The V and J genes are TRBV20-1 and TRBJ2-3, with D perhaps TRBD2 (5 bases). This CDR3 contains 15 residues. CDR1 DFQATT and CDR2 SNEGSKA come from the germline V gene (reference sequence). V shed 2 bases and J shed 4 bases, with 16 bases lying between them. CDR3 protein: CSARPALVQADTQYF. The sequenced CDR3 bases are TGCAGTGCTAGACCGGCACTAGTACAAGCAGATACG.

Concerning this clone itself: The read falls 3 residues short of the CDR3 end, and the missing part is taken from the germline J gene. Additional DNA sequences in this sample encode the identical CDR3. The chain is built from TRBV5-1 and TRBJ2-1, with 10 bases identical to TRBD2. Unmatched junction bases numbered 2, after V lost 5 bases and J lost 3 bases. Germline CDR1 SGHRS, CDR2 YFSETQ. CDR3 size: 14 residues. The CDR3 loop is CASSSSGGYNEQFF. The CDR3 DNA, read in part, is TGCGCCAGCAGTTCTAGCGGGGGCTACAATGAG.

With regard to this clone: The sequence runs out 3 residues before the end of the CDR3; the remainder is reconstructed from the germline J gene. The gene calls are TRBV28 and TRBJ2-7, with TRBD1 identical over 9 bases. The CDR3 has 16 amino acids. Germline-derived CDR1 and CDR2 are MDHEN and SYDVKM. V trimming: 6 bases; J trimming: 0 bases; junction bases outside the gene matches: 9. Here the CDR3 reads CASSPLGQGISYEQYF. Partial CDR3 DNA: TGTGCCAGCAGCCCCCTGGGACAGGGTATCTCCTACGAG.

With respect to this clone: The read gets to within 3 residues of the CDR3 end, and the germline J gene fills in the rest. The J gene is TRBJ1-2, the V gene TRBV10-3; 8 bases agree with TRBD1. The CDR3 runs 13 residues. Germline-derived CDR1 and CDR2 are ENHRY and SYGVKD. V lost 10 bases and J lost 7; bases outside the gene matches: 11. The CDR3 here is CATAPTGDAGYTF. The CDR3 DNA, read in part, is TGTGCCACTGCTCCGACAGGGGATGCTGGC.

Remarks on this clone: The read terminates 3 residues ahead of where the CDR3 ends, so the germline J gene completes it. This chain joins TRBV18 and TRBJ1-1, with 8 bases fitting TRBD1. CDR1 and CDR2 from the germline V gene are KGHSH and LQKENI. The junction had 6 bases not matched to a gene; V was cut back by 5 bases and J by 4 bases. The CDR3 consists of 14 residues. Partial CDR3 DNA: TGTGCCAGCTCAAAGACAGGGGTCGGCACTGAA. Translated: CASSKTGVGTE. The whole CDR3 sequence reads CASSKTGVGTEAFF.

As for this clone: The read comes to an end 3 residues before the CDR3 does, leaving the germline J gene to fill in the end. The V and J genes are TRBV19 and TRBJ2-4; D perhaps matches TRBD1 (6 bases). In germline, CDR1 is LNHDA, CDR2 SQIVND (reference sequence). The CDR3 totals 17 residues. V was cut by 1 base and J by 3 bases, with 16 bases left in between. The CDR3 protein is CASSIALLGAGKNIQYF. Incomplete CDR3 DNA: TGTGCCAGTAGTATAGCCCTTCTGGGGGCGGGCAAAAACATT. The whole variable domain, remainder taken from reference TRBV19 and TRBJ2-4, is DGGITQSPKYLFRKEGQNVTLSCEQNLNHDAMYWYRQDPGQGLRLIYYSQIVNDFQKGDIAEGYSVSREKKESFPLTVTSAQKNPTAFYLCASSIALLGAGKNIQYFGAGTRLSVL.

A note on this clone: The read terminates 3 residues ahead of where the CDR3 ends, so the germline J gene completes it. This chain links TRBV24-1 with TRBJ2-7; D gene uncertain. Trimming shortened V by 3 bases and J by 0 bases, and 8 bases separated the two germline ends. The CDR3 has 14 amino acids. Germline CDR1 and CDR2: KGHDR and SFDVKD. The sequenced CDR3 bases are TGTGCCACCAGTGATGCACAGAGCTCCTACGAG. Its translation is CATSDAQSSYE. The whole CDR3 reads CATSDAQSSYEQYF.

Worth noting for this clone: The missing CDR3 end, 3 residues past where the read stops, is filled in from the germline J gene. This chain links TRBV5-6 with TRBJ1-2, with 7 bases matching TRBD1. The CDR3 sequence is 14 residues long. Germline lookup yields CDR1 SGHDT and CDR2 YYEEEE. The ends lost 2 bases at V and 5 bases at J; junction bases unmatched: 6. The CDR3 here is CASSLGTAVYGYTF. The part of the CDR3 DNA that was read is TGTGCCAGCAGCTTAGGGACAGCAGTGTATGGC.